Below are 5 T cell receptor beta chains sequenced from a single sample in a study of shared clonotypes between healthy human individuals (dated by TCRdb to 2018 to 2021). Library generation was performed with the immunoSEQ multiplex PCR assay. TCRdb re-hosts the immuneACCESS table, in-frame sequences only. Its copies lack some clones; in the studies checked, an unresolved V gene accounts for under half of them, and the cause for the rest is not known. Within this sample are 2.3 million or so clones, with 85% to 95% of them counted one time only. The ten largest clones represent 0.3% to 0.4% of the sample. Sequenced sample: naive CD4+ T cells from PBMCs. The cell subset or site label of this sample denotes: CD45RA+ positively selected. These receptors were obtained from a man younger than 35 in good health. Some clones in this sample may be carry-over from other donors' samples.

This sequence joins TRBV30 and TRBJ1-2, with 8 bases fitting TRBD1. J gave up 5 bases and V 5 bases, and 10 bases lay outside the gene matches. The CDR3 runs 14 residues. Germline V gene lookup returns CDR1 GTSNPN and CDR2 SVGIG (reference sequence). CDR3 sequence (DNA): TGTGCCTGGTTAACTGGGACAGGTGATTATGGCTACACCTTC. This translates into CAWLTGTGDYGYTF.

The V and J genes are TRBV25-1 and TRBJ1-1, with a tentative D call TRBD1 (5 bases). The CDR3 spans 13 residues. Germline loops: CDR1 MGHDK, CDR2 SYGVNS. Trimming cost V 6 bases and J 0 bases, with 8 bases left between them. The DNA for the CDR3 is TGTGCCAGCAGGACAGCGTTGAACACTGAAGCTTTCTTT. Translating it yields CASRTALNTEAFF.

The genes are TRBV7-2 and TRBJ2-5; no reliable D call. The CDR3 extends over 14 amino acids. V lost 1 base and J 4 bases, leaving 10 bases between the germline ends. The germline V gene has CDR1 SGHTA and CDR2 FQGNSA. CDR3 amino acids: CASSLGSTRETQYF. Here the CDR3 DNA reads TGTGCCAGCAGCTTAGGGTCTACCAGAGAGACCCAGTACTTC.

V is TRBV29-1 and J is TRBJ1-2, with unresolved D. This CDR3 spans 13 amino acids. V lost 4 bases, J lost 3 bases, and 12 bases lay in between. Looked up from germline, CDR1 is SQVTM and CDR2 is ANQGSEA. The CDR3 here is CSVGDARHYGYTF. The DNA for the CDR3 is TGCAGCGTTGGTGACGCCCGTCACTATGGCTACACCTTC.

The CDR3 is CASSSTRGLVHEQYF. The CDR3 region has the DNA TGTGCCAGCAGTTCTACACGGGGCCTGGTTCACGAGCAGTACTTC. The rearrangement links TRBV27 to TRBJ2-7; D may be TRBD1 or TRBD2 (5 bases each). CDR3 length: 15 residues. Deletions cut 4 bases from V and 5 bases from J, with 18 bases between. In germline, CDR1 is MNHEY, CDR2 SMNVEV (reference sequence).